The clone carrying this TCR beta chain was counted a few times. The entry originates in a study of CD8 T cells in ankylosing spondylitis. MiXCR, run by TCRdb on the 5' RACE reads, gives a single entry per CDR3 protein. The sample has 150,000 to 200,000 distinct CDR3 sequences; around 9.6% are singletons. The receptor was derived from a female donor with ankylosing spondylitis or in good health (not recorded which). Source material: blood, either unsorted or a sorted T cell fraction (not recorded which).

The CDR3 DNA sequence: TGTGCCAGCAGTTTCATAAGGACAGGGGCGGGGAGCACTGAAGCTTTCTTT. Translation: CASSFIRTGAGSTEAFF. The chain links TRBV28 to TRBJ1-1, with 9 bases that match TRBD1. Germline CDR1 is MDHEN and CDR2 is SYDVKM. V lost 3 bases and J lost 4; bases outside the gene matches: 12. The CDR3 runs 17 residues.